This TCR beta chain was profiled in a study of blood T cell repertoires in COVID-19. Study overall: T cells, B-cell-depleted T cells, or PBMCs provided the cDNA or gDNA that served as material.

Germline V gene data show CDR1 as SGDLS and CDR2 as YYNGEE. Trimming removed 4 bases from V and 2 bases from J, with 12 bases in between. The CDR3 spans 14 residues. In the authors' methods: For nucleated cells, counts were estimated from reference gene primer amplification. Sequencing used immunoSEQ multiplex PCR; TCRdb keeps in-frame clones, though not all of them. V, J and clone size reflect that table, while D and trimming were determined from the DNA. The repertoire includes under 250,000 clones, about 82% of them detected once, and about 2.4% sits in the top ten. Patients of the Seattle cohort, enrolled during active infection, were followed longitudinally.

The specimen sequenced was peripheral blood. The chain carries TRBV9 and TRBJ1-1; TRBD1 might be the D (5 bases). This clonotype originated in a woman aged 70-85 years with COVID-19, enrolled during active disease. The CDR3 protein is CASSPIDSNTEAFF. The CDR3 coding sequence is TGTGCCAGCAGCCCAATCGACAGTAACACTGAAGCTTTCTTT.